One sample yielded the 7 T cell receptor beta chains listed below, sequenced in a study of blood T cell repertoires in COVID-19. Generated by immunoSEQ multiplex PCR, the TCRdb table keeps only in-frame clones and is missing some. The sample carries 180,000 or so clones, about 86% recorded once. The source material was peripheral blood. The receptors here all came from a woman older than 75 in a cohort sampled during active or convalescent COVID-19.

The chain combines TRBV2 with TRBJ1-4; D gene unclear. Germline CDR1 SNHLY, CDR2 FYNNEI. This CDR3 is built from 14 residues. V was clipped by 2 bases and J by 7 bases, with 11 bases between them. The CDR3: CASSELTLGEKLFF. CDR3 nucleotides: TGTGCCAGCAGTGAACTGACTCTGGGTGAAAAACTGTTTTTT.

This chain joins TRBV6-2 or TRBV6-3 and TRBJ1-4; D call uncertain. The V gene lost 5 bases and the J gene lost 8 bases, with 21 bases spanning the gap. The CDR3 extends over 16 amino acids. CDR1 is MNHEY and CDR2 is SVGEGT in the germline V gene. CDR3 coding DNA: TGTGCCAGCAGTGAGCAAGGGAGGTTCGTGGCAGAAAAACTGTTTTTT. It yields the protein CASSEQGRFVAEKLFF.

This chain connects TRBV7-9 to TRBJ2-7, with 10 bases fitting TRBD2. CDR1 is SEHNR and CDR2 is FQNEAQ in the germline V gene (reference sequence). The CDR3 contains 14 residues. Germline trimming cut 5 bases from V and 2 bases from J; bases unmatched to any gene: 3. CDR3 amino acids: CASSTGTSAYEQYF. In DNA, the CDR3 is TGTGCCAGCAGCACCGGGACTAGCGCCTACGAGCAGTACTTC.

The chain links TRBV12-5 to TRBJ2-3; 7 positions match TRBD1. Germline lookup yields CDR1 LGHNT and CDR2 FRNRAP. This CDR3 has 12 residues. The junction had 1 base not matched to a gene; V was cut back by 6 bases and J by 4 bases. The CDR3 coding sequence is TGTGCTAGTGGGACAGGGTCAGATACGCAGTATTTT. It codes for CASGTGSDTQYF. The full variable domain, rest sourced from reference TRBV12-5 and TRBJ2-3, is DARVTQTPRHKVTEMGQEVTMRCQPILGHNTVFWYRQTMMQGLELLAYFRNRAPLDDSGMPKDRFSAEMPDATLATLKIQPSEPRDSAVYFCASGTGSDTQYFGPGTRLTVL.

The chain has TRBV6-2 or TRBV6-3 and TRBJ2-5; 7 bases line up with TRBD1. J was trimmed by 2 bases and V by 5 bases; bases with no gene match: 5. Germline CDR1 is MNHEY and CDR2 is SVGEGT. The CDR3 is 14 residues long. Here the CDR3 reads CASSPGTVQETQYF. CDR3 DNA sequence: TGTGCCAGCAGTCCCGGGACAGTTCAAGAGACCCAGTACTTC.

The V call is TRBV7-9, the J call TRBJ2-5, with 13 positions matching TRBD2. Germline assignment: CDR1 SEHNR and CDR2 FQNEAQ (reference sequence). The CDR3 has 20 amino acids. With V trimmed by 5 bases and J by 2 bases, 17 bases remained unmatched. The CDR3 DNA reads as TGTGCCAGCAGCACCTCCCCGGGACTAGCGGGAAGAGCAAGTCAAGAGACCCAGTACTTC. Translating gives CASSTSPGLAGRASQETQYF. The variable domain in full, with the rest retrieved from reference TRBV7-9 and TRBJ2-5, is DTGVSQNPRHKITKRGQNVTFRCDPISEHNRLYWYRQTLGQGPEFLTYFQNEAQLEKSRLLSDRFSAERPKGSFSTLEIQRTEQGDSAMYLCASSTSPGLAGRASQETQYFGPGTRLLVL.

The J gene is TRBJ1-2, the V gene TRBV7-8; 10 bases are a match to TRBD1. Germline V gives CDR1 SGHVS, CDR2 FQNEAQ. The trim removed 5 bases at V and 4 bases at J, leaving 7 bases unmatched. The CDR3 runs to 15 residues. CDR3 in DNA: TGTGCCAGCAGCCACGGACAGGGGGGGGCCTATGGCTACACCTTC. Amino acid sequence: CASSHGQGGAYGYTF.